The present entry profiles one T cell receptor (beta chain) with its context. Its matching antigen is unknown. This entry is derived from a study of cytomegalovirus exposure and HLA in healthy donors. Study outcomes and limitations: Earlier analysis found most TCR beta V segments productive about 90% or about 30% of the time.

Per the germline V gene, CDR1 is SQVTM and CDR2 is ANQGSEA. This CDR3 comprises 12 residues. The trim removed 5 bases at V and 5 bases at J, leaving 5 bases unmatched. The PCR used 60 Vbeta and 13 Jbeta primers. Here immunoSEQ multiplex PCR was the method, and the copy in TCRdb shows in-frame clones only, minus some. The table records 150,000 to 200,000 clones, around 80% of them present only once. Among the donors, all were healthy bone marrow donors. Though nominally healthy at sampling, donors likely had unrecorded immune exposures. The chain combines TRBV29-1 with TRBJ2-7; 8 positions match TRBD2. The sequence derives from a man between 18 and 35 years old in good health and CMV-seropositive. The specimen sequenced was PBMCs. The CDR3 reads CSVSGLVNEQYF. The CDR3 DNA reads as TGCAGCGTTTCGGGACTAGTGAACGAGCAGTACTTC.